This paragraph covers one TCR beta chain sequence. There are a few counts of this clone. Its antigen target is currently unknown. No base qualities exist here, and no much larger clone lies one base off it. TCRbeta CDR3 regions were amplified from genomic DNA using the immunoSEQ Assay, a bias-controlled multiplex PCR. As for the authors' bioinformatics: The number of nucleated cells in each sample was estimated from the amplification of reference gene primers within the assay. To quantify the absolute abundance of each unique TCRbeta CDR3 rearrangement, sequence reads were collapsed and filtered. For each sample, productive Simpson clonality was calculated by taking the square root of Simpson's diversity index across productive rearrangements. The immuneACCESS repertoire file appears here via TCRdb, limited to in-frame rearrangements. These files lack a portion of the clones; in checked studies, under half of the deficit traces to unresolved V genes, and the cause of the others is not known. V and J calls and clone size are those listed in that table; D and trimming were worked out from the DNA. Present in this sample are approximately 71,000 clones, roughly nine tenths of which were seen just once. About 5.1% of the sample goes to the ten largest clones.

Including the terminal cysteine and phenylalanine, the CDR3 comprises 13 residues. This entry keeps only the CDR3 DNA: 39 bases, framed from base 1. Based on the germline V gene, the CDR1 and CDR2 sequences are SQVTM and ANQGSEA. Germline trimming: 6 bases from V, 7 bases from J; junction bases outside gene matches: 9. The sample comes from a study of blood T cell repertoires in COVID-19 (TCRdb year 2020). At the level of the whole study: The collaborator samples originated in the United States, Italy and Spain and spanned the acute and convalescent phases of COVID-19. The material from the prospective study consisted of cDNA or gDNA derived from T cells, B-cell-depleted T cells, or PBMCs. The repertoires were made available in a free public database intended to serve as a resource for research on the immune response to SARS-CoV-2. Samples came from the ongoing ImmuneRACE study (first 160 participants) plus 1,254 subjects from 6 global collaborators. HLA class I and class II types, where available, came from metadata supplied by the sample provider rather than from assay-based typing. The sample metadata nearly always contained a de-identified subject ID, COVID-19 status, age in years and sex. Deeply sampled blood TCRbeta repertoires from subjects exposed to, actively infected with, or recovered from COVID-19 were included in the dataset. Results the study describes overall, beyond this receptor: How much clinical and demographic metadata was included differed by source and by participant, and the metadata was provided uncurated.

Each collaborating institution followed its own protocols to collect whole blood in K2EDTA tubes. For TCRbeta analysis, collaborators shipped samples in one of three forms: frozen whole blood, isolated PBMCs, or DNA extracted from either of those sample types. The sequenced material came from peripheral blood. The receptor's source is a woman aged 18-29 years with acute or convalescent COVID-19. The chain uses TRBV29-1 and TRBJ2-7; 10 middle bases align to TRBD1. The CDR3 has the sequence CSVGQGPNLEQYF. DNA sequence: TGCAGCGTGGGACAGGGGCCCAACCTGGAGCAGTACTTC.